These T cell receptor beta chains were read from a single sample in a study of OX40 agonist ivuxolimab in advanced cancers. Sequencing used immunoSEQ multiplex PCR; TCRdb keeps in-frame clones, though not all of them. The sample has fewer than 15,000 clones, more than 75% seen once. Specimen: CD4+ or CD8+ T cells sorted from blood, collected in a trial of the OX40 agonist ivuxolimab. The receptor set was obtained from an adult with an advanced solid tumor such as melanoma, head and neck, liver or kidney cancer. Each CDR3 is given with its conserved first and last residue. The D gene is left open where the match is weak. Size tells how often a clone was seen (once, few, many) or the class of an expanded clone, and some rows leave it out.

v_gene: TRBV19
abundance: .
j_gene: TRBJ2-7
d_gene: TRBD2
CDR3aa: CASSIGLATYEQYF
CDR3nt: TGTGCCAGTAGTATAGGACTAGCAACCTACGAGCAGTACTTC

v_gene: TRBV7-9
abundance: .
j_gene: TRBJ2-7
d_gene: .
CDR3aa: CASSLVDVGYEQYF
CDR3nt: TGTGCCAGCAGCTTAGTTGACGTGGGTTACGAGCAGTACTTC

v_gene: TRBV6-5
abundance: .
j_gene: TRBJ2-1
d_gene: .
CDR3aa: CASRLGRDEQFF
CDR3nt: TGTGCCAGCAGGTTAGGTAGGGATGAGCAGTTCTTC

v_gene: TRBV18
abundance: .
j_gene: TRBJ2-6
d_gene: .
CDR3aa: CASSQGTGANVLTF
CDR3nt: TGTGCCAGCTCACAAGGAACCGGGGCCAACGTCCTGACTTTC

v_gene: TRBV7-9
abundance: .
j_gene: TRBJ2-4
d_gene: .
CDR3aa: CASSLPLGNIQYF
CDR3nt: TGTGCCAGCAGCCTACCTCTAGGAAACATTCAGTACTTC

v_gene: TRBV2
abundance: .
j_gene: TRBJ2-1
d_gene: TRBD1
CDR3aa: CASVGTGNNNEQFF
CDR3nt: TGTGCCAGCGTCGGGACAGGCAACAACAATGAGCAGTTCTTC

v_gene: TRBV28
abundance: .
j_gene: TRBJ2-5
d_gene: TRBD1
CDR3aa: CASSQIDRGPLQAQYF
CDR3nt: TGTGCCAGCAGTCAAATCGACAGGGGACCCCTTCAGGCCCAGTACTTC

v_gene: TRBV21-1
abundance: .
j_gene: TRBJ2-4
d_gene: .
CDR3aa: CASAPGGREKNIQYF
CDR3nt: TGTGCCAGCGCCCCCGGGGGACGGGAAAAAAACATTCAGTACTTC

v_gene: TRBV28
abundance: .
j_gene: TRBJ2-7
d_gene: .
CDR3aa: CASSLRWRGYEQYF
CDR3nt: TGTGCCAGCAGTTTAAGGTGGAGGGGCTACGAGCAGTACTTC

v_gene: TRBV29-1
abundance: .
j_gene: TRBJ2-3
d_gene: .
CDR3aa: CSVDGQGGTDTQYF
CDR3nt: TGCAGCGTTGATGGTCAGGGGGGTACAGATACGCAGTATTTT

v_gene: TRBV11-3
abundance: .
j_gene: TRBJ1-3
d_gene: .
CDR3aa: CASGIRDGRHTIYF
CDR3nt: TGTGCCAGCGGAATCCGGGACGGTCGGCACACCATATATTTT

v_gene: TRBV5-1
abundance: .
j_gene: TRBJ2-5
d_gene: .
CDR3aa: CASSPGTNQETQYF
CDR3nt: TGCGCCAGCAGCCCGGGAACCAACCAAGAGACCCAGTACTTC

v_gene: TRBV7-9
abundance: .
j_gene: TRBJ2-1
d_gene: .
CDR3aa: CASSPRPDIEQFF
CDR3nt: TGTGCCAGCAGCCCCCGCCCCGACATAGAGCAGTTCTTC

v_gene: TRBV29-1
abundance: once
j_gene: TRBJ2-5
d_gene: .
CDR3aa: CSAKETQYF
CDR3nt: TGCAGCGCGAAAGAGACCCAGTACTTC

v_gene: TRBV9
abundance: .
j_gene: TRBJ2-7
d_gene: .
CDR3aa: CASSVSPSFGYEQYF
CDR3nt: TGTGCCAGCAGCGTAAGTCCGTCCTTTGGGTACGAGCAGTACTTC

v_gene: TRBV11-3
abundance: once
j_gene: TRBJ2-2
d_gene: .
CDR3aa: CASSSRIGTTGELFF
CDR3nt: TGTGCCAGCAGCTCTAGGATAGGGACCACCGGGGAGCTGTTTTTT

v_gene: TRBV19
abundance: .
j_gene: TRBJ2-7
d_gene: TRBD2
CDR3aa: CASRAQGGGVYEQYF
CDR3nt: TGTGCCAGTAGAGCCCAGGGTGGGGGGGTCTACGAGCAGTACTTC

v_gene: TRBV18
abundance: .
j_gene: TRBJ2-1
d_gene: .
CDR3aa: CASSFSGEGVYNEQFF
CDR3nt: TGTGCCAGCTCATTTAGCGGAGAGGGTGTGTACAATGAGCAGTTCTTC

v_gene: TRBV28
abundance: .
j_gene: TRBJ2-1
d_gene: TRBD1
CDR3aa: CASSLTGQGIHNEQFF
CDR3nt: TGTGCCAGCAGTTTAACGGGACAGGGTATCCACAATGAGCAGTTCTTC

v_gene: TRBV18
abundance: .
j_gene: TRBJ2-3
d_gene: .
CDR3aa: CASSRSATISTDTQYF
CDR3nt: TGTGCCAGCTCTCGCTCCGCAACCATAAGCACAGATACGCAGTATTTT

v_gene: TRBV7-9
abundance: medium-sized
j_gene: TRBJ2-7
d_gene: .
CDR3aa: CASSFGPTYEQYF
CDR3nt: TGTGCCAGCAGCTTCGGGCCCACCTACGAGCAGTACTTC

v_gene: TRBV15
abundance: once
j_gene: TRBJ2-2
d_gene: .
CDR3aa: CATSISLNTGELFF
CDR3nt: TGTGCCACCAGCATAAGCCTGAACACCGGGGAGCTGTTTTTT

v_gene: TRBV5-4
abundance: .
j_gene: TRBJ2-7
d_gene: .
CDR3aa: CASSPTRVTSYEQYF
CDR3nt: TGTGCCAGCAGCCCCACCCGGGTCACCTCCTACGAGCAGTACTTC

v_gene: TRBV28
abundance: .
j_gene: TRBJ2-2
d_gene: .
CDR3aa: CASNSPGVLTGELFF
CDR3nt: TGTGCCAGCAATTCACCGGGGGTCTTAACCGGGGAGCTGTTTTTT

v_gene: TRBV29-1
abundance: .
j_gene: TRBJ1-2
d_gene: .
CDR3aa: CSVPSGAYGYTF
CDR3nt: TGCAGCGTCCCCTCAGGGGCCTATGGCTACACCTTC

v_gene: TRBV6-6
abundance: .
j_gene: TRBJ2-3
d_gene: .
CDR3aa: CASSYVGVFTDTQYF
CDR3nt: TGTGCCAGCAGTTACGTGGGAGTGTTCACAGATACGCAGTATTTT

v_gene: TRBV15
abundance: .
j_gene: TRBJ1-4
d_gene: TRBD1
CDR3aa: CATSGRGRGEKLFF
CDR3nt: TGTGCCACCAGCGGTAGGGGGCGAGGCGAAAAACTGTTTTTT

v_gene: TRBV28
abundance: .
j_gene: TRBJ2-1
d_gene: TRBD2
CDR3aa: CASSHQTGLAGVYYNEQFF
CDR3nt: TGTGCCAGCAGTCACCAGACAGGGTTAGCGGGGGTATACTACAATGAGCAGTTCTTC

v_gene: TRBV2
abundance: .
j_gene: TRBJ1-4
d_gene: .
CDR3aa: CASSPGGPGNEKLFF
CDR3nt: TGTGCCAGCAGCCCCGGGGGACCTGGGAATGAAAAACTGTTTTTT

v_gene: TRBV28
abundance: .
j_gene: TRBJ2-3
d_gene: TRBD2
CDR3aa: CASSLRTSGTGDTQYF
CDR3nt: TGTGCCAGCAGTCTACGGACTAGCGGGACCGGAGATACGCAGTATTTT

v_gene: TRBV5-5
abundance: .
j_gene: TRBJ2-3
d_gene: .
CDR3aa: CASSLYSDTQYF
CDR3nt: TGTGCCAGCAGCTTATATAGTGATACGCAGTATTTT

v_gene: TRBV7-4
abundance: .
j_gene: TRBJ1-1
d_gene: .
CDR3aa: CASSLRGTFGAFF
CDR3nt: TGTGCCAGCAGCTTACGGGGAACCTTTGGAGCTTTCTTT

v_gene: TRBV27
abundance: .
j_gene: TRBJ1-1
d_gene: .
CDR3aa: CASSWPGHSEAFF
CDR3nt: TGTGCCAGCAGCTGGCCGGGACATTCTGAAGCTTTCTTT

v_gene: TRBV4-1
abundance: .
j_gene: TRBJ2-1
d_gene: TRBD2
CDR3aa: CASSQDRLAGVYEQFF
CDR3nt: TGCGCCAGCAGCCAAGATAGGCTAGCGGGAGTCTATGAGCAGTTCTTC

v_gene: TRBV4-3
abundance: .
j_gene: TRBJ2-7
d_gene: .
CDR3aa: CASSQERGKNYEQYF
CDR3nt: TGCGCCAGCAGCCAAGAGAGGGGCAAAAACTACGAGCAGTACTTC

v_gene: TRBV4-1
abundance: .
j_gene: TRBJ2-7
d_gene: .
CDR3aa: CASSQGPSERLSYEQYF
CDR3nt: TGCGCCAGCAGCCAAGGTCCTAGTGAGCGCTTATCCTACGAGCAGTACTTC

v_gene: TRBV7-3
abundance: .
j_gene: TRBJ2-3
d_gene: .
CDR3aa: CASSLDSSDTQYF
CDR3nt: TGTGCCAGCAGCTTAGACTCCTCGGATACGCAGTATTTT

v_gene: TRBV13
abundance: medium-sized
j_gene: TRBJ2-3
d_gene: .
CDR3aa: CASSPSATDTQYF
CDR3nt: TGTGCCAGCAGCCCCTCGGCCACAGATACGCAGTATTTT

v_gene: TRBV7-9
abundance: .
j_gene: TRBJ1-3
d_gene: .
CDR3aa: CASSQTPSGNTIYF
CDR3nt: TGTGCCAGCAGCCAGACCCCATCTGGAAACACCATATATTTT

v_gene: TRBV2
abundance: .
j_gene: TRBJ2-1
d_gene: TRBD2
CDR3aa: CASSEAQRGPNEQFF
CDR3nt: TGTGCCAGCAGTGAAGCCCAGCGGGGACCCAATGAGCAGTTCTTC

v_gene: TRBV5-4
abundance: .
j_gene: TRBJ2-2
d_gene: .
CDR3aa: CASSLEQGWAGELFF
CDR3nt: TGTGCCAGCAGCTTGGAGCAGGGTTGGGCCGGGGAGCTGTTTTTT

v_gene: TRBV5-5
abundance: .
j_gene: TRBJ1-4
d_gene: .
CDR3aa: CASSLDGATNEKLFF
CDR3nt: TGTGCCAGCAGCTTGGACGGTGCAACTAATGAAAAACTGTTTTTT

v_gene: TRBV6-1
abundance: .
j_gene: TRBJ1-4
d_gene: .
CDR3aa: CASRSLEKLFF
CDR3nt: TGTGCCAGCAGATCACTTGAAAAACTGTTTTTT

v_gene: TRBV19
abundance: .
j_gene: TRBJ1-5
d_gene: .
CDR3aa: CASSRSRDSNQPQHF
CDR3nt: TGTGCCAGTAGTAGATCCCGGGACAGCAATCAGCCCCAGCATTTT

v_gene: TRBV7-9
abundance: .
j_gene: TRBJ2-3
d_gene: TRBD2
CDR3aa: CASSPPLAGEGDTQYF
CDR3nt: TGTGCCAGCTCCCCCCCACTAGCGGGGGAAGGAGATACGCAGTATTTT

v_gene: TRBV9
abundance: .
j_gene: TRBJ2-1
d_gene: .
CDR3aa: CASSVGGPNEQFF
CDR3nt: TGTGCCAGCAGCGTAGGGGGCCCGAATGAGCAGTTCTTC

v_gene: TRBV7-8
abundance: .
j_gene: TRBJ1-5
d_gene: .
CDR3aa: CASSSLEAQHF
CDR3nt: TGTGCCAGCAGCTCCTTGGAGGCCCAGCATTTT

v_gene: TRBV28
abundance: .
j_gene: TRBJ1-5
d_gene: .
CDR3aa: CASSRREYQPQHF
CDR3nt: TGTGCCAGCAGTCGCAGGGAGTATCAGCCCCAGCATTTT

v_gene: TRBV27
abundance: once
j_gene: TRBJ2-5
d_gene: TRBD1
CDR3aa: CASSTGGAGTQYF
CDR3nt: TGTGCCAGCAGTACAGGGGGCGCCGGGACCCAGTACTTC

v_gene: TRBV7-8
abundance: .
j_gene: TRBJ2-5
d_gene: .
CDR3aa: CASSPPFRGTQYF
CDR3nt: TGTGCCAGCAGCCCCCCCTTTCGGGGGACCCAGTACTTC

v_gene: TRBV28
abundance: .
j_gene: TRBJ2-3
d_gene: .
CDR3aa: CASSSPRHQGMGDTQYF
CDR3nt: TGTGCCAGCAGTTCTCCCCGACATCAGGGAATGGGAGATACGCAGTATTTT

v_gene: TRBV30
abundance: .
j_gene: TRBJ1-1
d_gene: .
CDR3aa: CAWTDLNTEAFF
CDR3nt: TGTGCCTGGACCGACTTGAACACTGAAGCTTTCTTT

v_gene: TRBV6-1
abundance: .
j_gene: TRBJ2-3
d_gene: .
CDR3aa: CASLGHYSTDTQYF
CDR3nt: TGTGCCAGCCTAGGTCATTATAGCACAGATACGCAGTATTTT